This T cell receptor beta chain was retrieved from a study of cytotoxic CD8 clonotypes in ibrutinib-treated CLL (dated by TCRdb to the early 2020s). The study in broad terms: The cohort included roughly 15 treatment-naive and roughly ten relapsed/refractory patients; around 18 were IGHV unmutated. Partial responses were observed in some 24 patients and complete responses in 2; after a median follow-up of around 68 months, remission was maintained in roughly 14 patients and progression was observed in about twelve. Response samples were obtained after a median of approximately twelve months of treatment, with a range of about 6 to 36 months. On average, each sample had roughly 260,000 productive templates and approximately 100,000 productive rearrangements. Longitudinal samples were obtainable from about 30% of the roughly 90 participants in the trial. Cryopreserved peripheral blood mononuclear cells were obtained before treatment, at response, and at either sustained remission or disease progression. Patients were still on ibrutinib when every remission and progressive disease sample was collected. Broader findings and caveats from the paper: Baseline clonality was found to be higher than that of age-matched healthy donors and was strongly correlated with circulating CD8+ T-cell counts. At ibrutinib response clonality went up, during sustained remission it held steady, and at progression it dropped back toward baseline. Public clonotypes were rare and either shrank or stayed stable during treatment, and the rise in clonality at ibrutinib response reflected expansion of private clonotypes. Sustained-remission and progressing patients did not have matched sampling times, and lymph node repertoires were not examined.

CDR1 and CDR2 are drawn from the germline V gene: MNHNS, SASEGT. Trimming removed 2 bases from V and 5 bases from J, leaving 10 bases between the germline ends. The CDR3 goes from the cysteine to the phenylalanine over 13 residues. Only the CDR3 DNA stays, 39 bases, in frame from base 1. Reading the label with the study, this specimen's time point is: roughly 23 months on ibrutinib. Roughly 2 micrograms of genomic DNA were extracted from cryopreserved PBMCs for TCR beta library preparation. Longitudinal blood samples from CLL patients receiving ibrutinib monotherapy were subjected to high-throughput TCR beta sequencing. The patients took part in an open-label, single-center phase 2 trial of ibrutinib monotherapy. There are a few counts of this clone. Its antigen remains undetermined. Per-nucleotide qualities are absent, and no much larger clonotype sits a single base away. Each clonotype received, on average, approximately 9.9x coverage in deep resolution sequencing performed on a MiSeq, where the target depth lay between 1 in 1 million and 1 in 200,000 T cells. The immunoSEQ hsTCRB Kit was used to generate the TCR beta libraries. The original pipeline was this. ImmunoSEQ Data Assistant and ImmunoSEQ Analyzer were used for data analysis, and V, D and J genes were assigned according to IMGT definitions. Clonality, which ranges from 0 to 1, was calculated as one minus the normalized Shannon entropy of productive rearrangement frequencies. Only overrepresented clonotypes making up at least 0.05% of the repertoire of each patient were included in the public clonotype analysis. Repertoires from about a dozen age-matched healthy donors in immuneACCESS were used as clonality controls. The immuneACCESS repertoire file appears here via TCRdb, limited to in-frame rearrangements. These files lack a portion of the clones; in checked studies, under half of the deficit traces to unresolved V genes, and the cause of the others is not known. V, J and clone size reflect that table, while D and trimming were determined from the DNA. This sample has 90,000 to 150,000 clones in its table, and roughly 60% of those were observed once. The ten largest make up about 40% of the sample.

Sample: PBMCs, taken after 24 months of ibrutinib treatment. This sequence originates from a human donor with chronic lymphocytic leukemia. Recombination joined TRBV6-1 with TRBJ2-7, with no D gene named confidently. The DNA sequence reads TGTGCCAGCAGTGAAAGTATGTGGAACGAGCAGTACTTC. This translates into CASSESMWNEQYF.